This T cell receptor (beta chain) appears in the sequencing data of a study of blood T cell repertoires in COVID-19. TCRdb keeps only in-frame clones here, not all; method: immunoSEQ multiplex PCR. Seen here are roughly 300,000 clones, roughly 85% observed once, and the top ten hold around 7.8%. Trimming pared 1 base from V and 4 bases from J, leaving 8 bases between. The germline V gene encodes CDR1 SEHNR and CDR2 FQNEAQ (reference sequence). CDR3 length: 15 residues. This rearrangement joins TRBV7-9 to TRBJ2-6, with a possible D match to TRBD2 (5 bases). The source is a human donor in a cohort sampled during active COVID-19. Sequencing input: peripheral blood. CDR3 coding DNA: TGTGCCAGCAGCTTAGGAGGGTTAGGGGCCAACGTCCTGACTTTC. It specifies CASSLGGLGANVLTF.